The 23 T cell receptor beta chains presented below share a single source sample, sequenced in a study of blood T cell repertoires in COVID-19. Assay used: immunoSEQ multiplex PCR; TCRdb lists only in-frame clones, some missing. This sample yields hundreds of thousands of clones, of which 80% to 90% are seen a single time; 2% to 3% belongs to the top ten. The sequencing input was peripheral blood. Source of these receptors: a woman in her thirties or forties with active or convalescent COVID-19.

In its sample, this clone was seen a few times. V usage is TRBV7-2 and J usage is TRBJ1-1, with 9 bases fitting TRBD1. Germline V lookup: CDR1 SGHTA, CDR2 FQGNSA. The V and J ends lost 7 bases and 4 bases, in that order; junction bases with no gene match: 7. CDR3 size: 14 residues. This CDR3 reads CASTLTGGGTEAFF. The CDR3 DNA sequence: TGTGCCAGCACCCTAACAGGGGGCGGCACTGAAGCTTTCTTT.

The chain links TRBV10-3 to TRBJ1-5, with 8 bases aligning to TRBD1. The CDR3 consists of 18 residues. The J segment lost 0 bases and the V segment lost 0 bases, leaving 7 bases of the junction unmatched. CDR1 and CDR2 (germline): ENHRY, SYGVKD. CDR3 loop: CAISESGQGAFSNQPQHF. CDR3 coding DNA: TGTGCCATCAGTGAGTCGGGGCAGGGGGCCTTTAGCAATCAGCCCCAGCATTTT.

V is TRBV2 and J is TRBJ2-1, with D hard to call. CDR1 SNHLY and CDR2 FYNNEI come from the germline V gene. V was cut by 6 bases and J by 5 bases, with 11 bases left in between. The length of the CDR3 is 13 residues. The chain's CDR3 is CASRLMVDNEQFF. The CDR3 bases are TGTGCCAGCAGACTAATGGTAGACAATGAGCAGTTCTTC.

The chain recombines TRBV20-1 with TRBJ2-5; D is perhaps TRBD1 (5 bases). Trimming took 6 bases from V and 3 from J, leaving 8 bases between them. This CDR3 spans 11 amino acids. Germline V gives CDR1 DFQATT, CDR2 SNEGSKA (reference sequence). The CDR3 nucleotides read TGCAGTGCCTTCAGGGAAGAGACCCAGTACTTC. Amino acid sequence: CSAFREETQYF.

This chain links TRBV4-1 with TRBJ2-3, with D perhaps matching TRBD1 (6 bases). With 4 bases removed from V and 2 bases from J, the gap between germline ends came to 13 bases. Germline values: CDR1 MGHRA, CDR2 YSYEKL. This CDR3 spans 15 amino acids. CDR3 in DNA: TGCGCCAGCAGCCCGACAGGACTGTACACAGATACGCAGTATTTT. Protein: CASSPTGLYTDTQYF.

This clone was counted only a few times. The chain recombines TRBV2 with TRBJ2-3, with 7 bases fitting TRBD2. The V gene end was trimmed by 5 bases and the J gene end by 1 base; junction bases not matched to a gene: 0. Per the germline V gene, CDR1 is SNHLY and CDR2 is FYNNEI. The CDR3 has 13 residues. The CDR3 sequence is CASSRGGTDTQYF. CDR3 in DNA: TGTGCCAGCAGTCGGGGGGGCACAGATACGCAGTATTTT. The full variable domain, completed using reference TRBV2 and TRBJ2-3, is EPEVTQTPSHQVTQMGQEVILRCVPISNHLYFYWYRQILGQKVEFLVSFYNNEISEKSEIFDDQFSVERPDGSNFTLKIRSTKLEDSAMYFCASSRGGTDTQYFGPGTRLTVL.

This clone was observed a handful of times. The chain joins TRBV9 to TRBJ2-7; TRBD1 might be the D (7 bases). The CDR3 extends over 15 amino acids. Trimming stripped 0 bases from V and 5 bases from J, with 15 bases between. The germline CDR1 and CDR2 sequences are SGDLS and YYNGEE. This chain's CDR3 is CASSVGDREVDEQYF. The CDR3 region has the DNA TGTGCCAGCAGCGTAGGAGACAGGGAGGTCGACGAGCAGTACTTC.

This clone was counted at least ten times. This sequence joins TRBV7-9 and TRBJ1-5, with 9 nucleotides matching TRBD1. V dropped 5 bases and J dropped 0; count of bases not matched to a gene: 14. CDR1 and CDR2 from the germline V gene are SEHNR and FQNEAQ (reference sequence). The CDR3 is 19 residues long. The CDR3 is CASSPGLGQGVRSNQPQHF. The CDR3 region has the DNA TGTGCCAGCAGCCCGGGTCTGGGACAGGGTGTTCGTAGCAATCAGCCCCAGCATTTT.

The chain links TRBV5-1 to TRBJ2-3; 11 bases are a match to TRBD2. Germline V gene sequence: CDR1 SGHRS, CDR2 YFSETQ. V was clipped by 10 bases and J by 4 bases; unmatched bases: 8. The CDR3 runs 14 residues. CDR3 DNA: TGCGCCGGAGCCCTTAGCGGGAGGGCAGATACGCAGTATTTT. It encodes CAGALSGRADTQYF.

The chain couples TRBV10-2 to TRBJ2-1; perhaps TRBD2 as D (6 bases). The CDR3 extends over 15 amino acids. V was clipped by 4 bases and J by 0 bases, with 10 bases between them. CDR1 WSHSY and CDR2 SAAADI come from the germline V gene. The CDR3 loop is CASSGAGSSYNEQFF. The CDR3 coding sequence is TGCGCCAGCAGTGGCGCGGGAAGCTCCTACAATGAGCAGTTCTTC.

The chain joins TRBV28 to TRBJ2-3, with a weak D call TRBD2 (6 bases). Germline V gene lookup returns CDR1 MDHEN and CDR2 SYDVKM. The CDR3 covers 15 residues. Trimming pared 3 bases from V and 2 bases from J, leaving 12 bases between. The DNA for the CDR3 is TGTGCCAGCAGTTTTAGGGACTTGTACACAGATACGCAGTATTTT. This translates into CASSFRDLYTDTQYF.

The V gene is TRBV21-1, the J gene TRBJ2-7; the table assigns TRBD2, which was not confirmed against the DNA. TRBV21-1 is a pseudogene segment. CDR3 length: 18 amino acids. DNA of the CDR3: TGTGCCAGCAGCAACTTCGGGACTAGCGGGAGATCTTGCTACGAGCAGTACTTC. Translated: CASSNFGTSGRSCYEQYF.

The chain recombines TRBV30 with TRBJ2-2, with 10 bases lining up with TRBD2. Germline-derived CDR1 and CDR2 are GTSNPN and SVGIG (reference sequence). V lost 4 bases to trimming and J lost 6 bases; unmatched junction nucleotides: 11. CDR3 length equals 16 residues. CDR3 sequence: CAWTIAGGGWAGELFF. CDR3 coding DNA: TGTGCCTGGACCATAGCGGGAGGAGGCTGGGCCGGGGAGCTGTTTTTT. The full variable domain, its missing parts supplied by reference TRBV30 and TRBJ2-2, is SQTIHQWPATLVQPVGSPLSLECTVEGTSNPNLYWYRQAAGRGLQLLFYSVGIGQISSEVPQNLSASRPQDRQFILSSKKLLLSDSGFYLCAWTIAGGGWAGELFFGEGSRLTVL.

The gene calls are TRBV7-9 and TRBJ2-1, with TRBD1 matching over 9 bases. Germline V gene lookup returns CDR1 SEHNR and CDR2 FQNEAQ (reference sequence). Trimming took 3 bases from V and 8 from J; bases not matched to a gene: 5. CDR3 size: 14 residues. This chain's CDR3 is CASSLTGGGDEQFF. DNA of the CDR3: TGTGCCAGCAGCTTGACAGGGGGAGGCGATGAGCAGTTCTTC.

The chain couples TRBV18 to TRBJ2-3; 13 bases are a match to TRBD2. The CDR3 has 17 amino acids. With V trimmed by 1 base and J by 6 bases, 7 bases remained unmatched. CDR1 and CDR2 (germline): KGHSH, LQKENI. The CDR3 DNA sequence: TGTGCCAGCTCACCACTTGGACTAGCGGGAGCCTTGGATACGCAGTATTTT. It is translated as CASSPLGLAGALDTQYF.

V and J are TRBV10-3 and TRBJ1-2; D gene ambiguous. The CDR3 runs to 12 residues. Trimming removed 6 bases from V and 4 bases from J, with 9 bases in between. Germline V gene data show CDR1 as ENHRY and CDR2 as SYGVKD. In DNA form, the CDR3 reads TGTGCCATCAGCCGGGTCCTCTATGGCTACACCTTC. Encoded protein: CAISRVLYGYTF.

This clone was detected once. The chain uses TRBV9 and TRBJ2-3; possibly TRBD1 for D (5 bases). V lost 3 bases, J lost 2 bases, and 13 bases lay in between. Germline lookup yields CDR1 SGDLS and CDR2 YYNGEE. The CDR3 sequence is 15 residues long. The CDR3 region is CASSDQGGHTDTQYF. The CDR3 DNA reads TGTGCCAGCAGCGACCAGGGCGGACACACAGATACGCAGTATTTT.

J is TRBJ2-2 and V is TRBV7-8; maybe TRBD2 (5 bases). The CDR3 sequence is 15 residues long. The germline V gene encodes CDR1 SGHVS and CDR2 FQNEAQ. V was pared by 10 bases and J by 0 bases, with 15 bases between. CDR3 DNA sequence: TGTGCCACCTTGAGAAGGGAGTCGAACACCGGGGAGCTGTTTTTT. It codes for CATLRRESNTGELFF.

The chain uses TRBV24-1 and TRBJ2-3; 8 bases fit TRBD1. J was trimmed by 5 bases and V by 4 bases; bases with no gene match: 13. Per the germline V gene, CDR1 is KGHDR and CDR2 is SFDVKD. This CDR3 spans 17 amino acids. The CDR3: CATSDRDRGGFKDTQYF. For the CDR3, the DNA is TGTGCCACCAGTGACCGCGACAGGGGAGGTTTTAAAGATACGCAGTATTTT.

This clone was observed a few times. The genes are TRBV9 and TRBJ2-7, with TRBD2 matching over 7 bases. This CDR3 is 14 amino acids long. V was clipped by 4 bases and J by 2 bases; unmatched bases: 6. From germline, CDR1 is SGDLS and CDR2 YYNGEE. CDR3 residues: CASSHGGSTYEQYF. The CDR3 region has the DNA TGTGCCAGCAGCCACGGCGGGAGCACCTACGAGCAGTACTTC.

The CDR3 loop reads CASSLTTSADTDTQYF. The CDR3 coding sequence is TGTGCCAGCAGCTTAACGACTAGCGCTGATACTGATACGCAGTATTTT. The V gene is TRBV7-3, the J gene TRBJ2-3; TRBD2 aligns across 8 bases. Germline V gene lookup returns CDR1 SGHTA and CDR2 FQGTGA. V was clipped by 0 bases and J by 6 bases; unmatched bases: 8. The CDR3 length is 16 residues. Supplemented by reference TRBV7-3 and TRBJ2-3, the full variable domain reads GAGVSQTPSNKVTEKGKYVELRCDPISGHTALYWYRQSLGQGPEFLIYFQGTGAADDSGLPNDRFFAVRPEGSVSTLKIQRTERGDSAVYLCASSLTTSADTDTQYFGPGTRLTVL.

The V gene is TRBV12-3 or TRBV12-4, the J gene TRBJ2-7, with D possibly matching TRBD1 (6 bases). Trimming cost V 4 bases and J 5 bases, with 6 bases left between them. The CDR3 has 11 residues. The DNA of the CDR3 is TGTGCCAGCAGTTACAGGGACGAGCAGTACTTC. It encodes CASSYRDEQYF.

The chain has TRBV24-1 and TRBJ1-6; no clear D gene. With 8 bases removed from V and 3 bases from J, the gap between germline ends came to 7 bases. Germline V CDR1 and CDR2: KGHDR, SFDVKD. The CDR3 covers 13 residues. The CDR3 DNA reads as TGTGCCACCAACCGGGACTATAATTCACCCCTCCACTTT. It specifies CATNRDYNSPLHF.